A selection of T cell receptor beta chains follows, all from one sample in a study of CD8+CD57+ T cells in acquired aplastic anemia. TCRdb ran MiXCR on the reads and lists one entry per CDR3 protein. Among 400,000 to 450,000 distinct CDR3 sequences listed, around 72% were seen once. The sequenced sample was sorted CD4+, CD8+, or CD8+CD57+ T cells (not recorded which) from PBMCs. The receptors shown here come from a human donor in good health, serving as a control. Each CDR3 is given with its conserved first and last residue.

>TRBV20-1|TRBJ2-7
CSASPGRSYEQYF
>TRBV29-1|TRBJ1-5
CSAIGGSSNQPQHF
>TRBV14|TRBJ2-4
CASSLNTHTVPYF
>TRBV19|TRBJ1-6
CASTRSTGGANDSPLHF
>TRBV19|TRBJ1-1
CASRSIGGLNTEAFF
>TRBV24-1|TRBJ2-1
CATSEGRIDRVDNEQFF
>TRBV12-3/TRBV12-4|TRBJ1-3
CASALYTIYF
>TRBV7-8|TRBJ1-3
CASSPTGANGGNTYF
>TRBV30|TRBJ1-6
CAWSSGRNSPLHF
>TRBV9|TRBJ2-1
CASSNRGVALDEQFF
>TRBV20-1|TRBJ2-6
CSATGASNTVGANVLTF
>TRBV7-2|TRBJ2-1
CASSLSAAGDSELFF
>TRBV2|TRBJ2-5
CATSRQGRGTRETHYF
>TRBV3-1|TRBJ2-7
CASSQDRRGSSYEQYF
>TRBV7-6|TRBJ1-2
CASSLALAEQDYTF
>TRBV2|TRBJ1-6
CASRGARNNSPLHF
>TRBV3-1|TRBJ1-2
CASSRTEANYGYTF
>TRBV7-2|TRBJ2-3
CASSASGRGGTPTQYF
>TRBV9|TRBJ1-3
CASSTSGGPGNTIYF
>TRBV12-3/TRBV12-4|TRBJ1-2
CASSPSTSHAAGSNYGYTF
>TRBV12-3/TRBV12-4|TRBJ1-6
CASNHSTGRNSPLHF
>TRBV7-2|TRBJ2-6
CASSLEQGAYVLTF
>TRBV6-1|TRBJ2-7
CASIQTYEQYF
>TRBV5-1|TRBJ1-1
CASRTGADMNTEAFF
>TRBV20-1|TRBJ2-7
CSATPTGNLYEQYF
>TRBV9|TRBJ1-5
CASSLDRITAAQHF
>TRBV15|TRBJ1-1
CATSSGQAWDHEAFF
>TRBV10-3|TRBJ2-5
CAISEIAGGWETQYF
>TRBV10-3|TRBJ2-2
CAISETISGAGANTGELFF
>TRBV5-1|TRBJ1-3
CASRVLPGNTIYF
>TRBV7-2|TRBJ2-5
CASSLGLMAGASQETQYF
>TRBV9|TRBJ1-6
CASSSRGALNYEHF
>TRBV15|TRBJ2-2
CATTRRGGNTGELFF
>TRBV7-4|TRBJ2-2
CASRTRTGGTGRSFF
>TRBV5-1|TRBJ1-2
CASSPEGDYGYTF
>TRBV28|TRBJ1-2
CASSTGEGLGGYTF
>TRBV2|TRBJ2-6
CASSEQGPF
>TRBV4-2|TRBJ1-6
CASSQGPGQGMSPLHF
>TRBV19|TRBJ1-2
CASSIRQINGYTF
>TRBV10-1|TRBJ1-2
CARIQGPGYGYTF
>TRBV20-1|TRBJ1-1
CSARGTSGAIF
>TRBV18|TRBJ1-2
CASSPNEGVYGYTF
>TRBV6-5|TRBJ1-1
CASRVVGQNTEAFF
>TRBV12-3/TRBV12-4|TRBJ2-1
CDSSFYICSAGHPGLAGHEQFF
>TRBV7-2|TRBJ1-1
CASTPRADGKAFF
>TRBV15|TRBJ1-1
CATSRVVSGANVLTFF
>TRBV12-3/TRBV12-4|TRBJ2-2
CASTPERAPGELFF
>TRBV30|TRBJ1-5
CAWSVQDSVSNQPQHF
>TRBV7-3|TRBJ1-5
CASSLDNRGGPF
>TRBV7-9|TRBJ2-5
CASSLNTGGGETQYF
>TRBV7-2|TRBJ2-7
CASRPGTAPSYEQYF
>TRBV12-3/TRBV12-4|TRBJ1-5
CASTFGGRQPQHF
>TRBV20-1|TRBJ1-2
CSANQGTGHGYTF